Each of the 6 T cell receptor beta chains below was sequenced from the same sample in a study of shared clonotypes between healthy human individuals. Using immunoSEQ multiplex PCR, the repertoire was profiled, and TCRdb retains in-frame clones only, with some absent. The table includes roughly 2.5 million clones, roughly 92% detected once. Sequenced: naive CD4+ T cells sorted from blood. Subset indicated: CD45RA+ positively selected. Source of these receptors: a young man in good health.

This chain links TRBV28 with TRBJ1-2, with D perhaps TRBD1 (6 bases). This CDR3 comprises 14 residues. Per the germline V gene, CDR1 is MDHEN and CDR2 is SYDVKM. Trimming shortened V by 8 bases and J by 3 bases, and 16 bases separated the two germline ends. In DNA form, the CDR3 reads TGTGCCAGCTTCCCAGGACAGACTTACTATGGCTACACCTTC. Encoded protein: CASFPGQTYYGYTF.

The rearrangement uses TRBV5-1 and TRBJ2-2, with TRBD1 identical over 7 bases. Per the germline V gene, CDR1 is SGHRS and CDR2 is YFSETQ. The junction had 10 bases not matched to a gene; V was cut back by 4 bases and J by 4 bases. The CDR3 spans 16 residues. The CDR3, as DNA: TGCGCCAGCAGCGGGGGACAGACCTCGTTCACCGGGGAGCTGTTTTTT. Translated, it gives CASSGGQTSFTGELFF.

About this clone: In the same sample, other DNA sequences code for this CDR3. The V gene is TRBV6-6, the J gene TRBJ2-7; D not resolved. The V and J ends lost 0 bases and 0 bases respectively, with 3 bases between them. Germline CDR1 MNHNY, CDR2 SVGAGI (reference sequence). This CDR3 has 13 residues. CDR3 sequence: CASSYSDSYEQYF. The CDR3 bases are TGTGCCAGCAGTTACTCAGACTCCTACGAGCAGTACTTC.

The chain carries TRBV25-1 and TRBJ2-7; 7 bases match TRBD1. This CDR3 region has 12 residues. From germline, CDR1 is MGHDK and CDR2 SYGVNS. Germline trimming cut 7 bases from V and 2 bases from J; bases unmatched to any gene: 2. The CDR3 sequence is CASTGQTYEQYF. For the CDR3, the DNA is TGTGCCAGCACGGGACAGACCTACGAGCAGTACTTC.

This chain links TRBV7-9 with TRBJ2-2, with D tentatively TRBD2 (6 bases). Germline-derived CDR1 and CDR2 are SEHNR and FQNEAQ (reference sequence). This CDR3 comprises 14 residues. Trimming took 3 bases from V and 2 from J, leaving 7 bases between them. CDR3: CASSLGLNTGELFF. CDR3 bases: TGTGCCAGCAGCTTGGGACTCAACACCGGGGAGCTGTTTTTT. The full variable domain, its missing parts supplied by reference TRBV7-9 and TRBJ2-2, is DTGVSQNPRHKITKRGQNVTFRCDPISEHNRLYWYRQTLGQGPEFLTYFQNEAQLEKSRLLSDRFSAERPKGSFSTLEIQRTEQGDSAMYLCASSLGLNTGELFFGEGSRLTVL.

The rearrangement joins TRBV30 to TRBJ2-5, with a possible D match to TRBD1 (6 bases). The ends were cut back, 4 bases at V and 7 bases at J, with 16 bases in the middle. CDR1 is GTSNPN, CDR2 SVGIG, per germline (reference sequence). CDR3 length: 13 residues. The CDR3 loop reads CAWKPGEVGTQYF. CDR3 nucleotides: TGTGCCTGGAAACCAGGGGAAGTGGGGACCCAGTACTTC.